This is a list of T cell receptor beta chains from one sample in a study of shared clonotypes between healthy human individuals. Libraries were prepared by immunoSEQ multiplex PCR; TCRdb keeps only in-frame clonotypes and omits some of them. The sample lists hundreds of thousands of clones, roughly 95% seen once, with approximately 0.11% in the top ten. Material for sequencing was naive CD8+ T cells sorted from blood. These receptors came from a woman in her 30s in good health. Both conserved end residues are part of each CDR3. D genes are given only for firm matches. Clone size is given for some rows only: seen once, a few or many times, or a class if the clone is expanded.

abundance	d_gene	v_gene	j_gene	CDR3aa	CDR3nt
.	.	TRBV21-1	TRBJ2-1	CASRQTSDPGLQNEQFF	TGTGCCAGCAGACAAACCTCCGACCCGGGACTACAAAATGAGCAGTTCTTC
once	TRBD1	TRBV10-2	TRBJ1-1	CASRPQGARTEAFF	TGCGCCAGCAGGCCTCAGGGGGCGAGAACTGAAGCTTTCTTT
.	TRBD2	TRBV7-9	TRBJ2-7	CASSRGLAGGHEQYF	TGTGCCAGCAGCAGGGGACTAGCGGGAGGCCACGAGCAGTACTTC
.	.	TRBV25-1	TRBJ1-2	CASSDRGPSGYTF	TGTGCCAGCAGTGACAGGGGCCCATCTGGCTACACCTTC
.	.	TRBV27	TRBJ1-1	CASSYQGPNTEAFF	TGTGCCAGCAGTTATCAGGGCCCGAACACTGAAGCTTTCTTT
.	.	TRBV2	TRBJ2-2	CASTEGSGDTGELFF	TGTGCCAGCACCGAAGGGTCGGGGGACACCGGGGAGCTGTTTTTT
.	.	TRBV14	TRBJ1-4	CASSQVGGPNEKLFF	TGTGCCAGCAGCCAAGTGGGGGGTCCTAATGAAAAACTGTTTTTT
once	.	TRBV19	TRBJ2-7	CASTPSESYEQYF	TGTGCCAGTACCCCCTCGGAGTCCTACGAGCAGTACTTC
once	TRBD1	TRBV9	TRBJ1-3	CASSVAGGQRSSGNTIYF	TGTGCCAGCAGCGTAGCAGGGGGACAGAGATCCTCTGGAAACACCATATATTTT
.	.	TRBV29-1	TRBJ1-2	CSVEDVDRSYTF	TGCAGCGTTGAAGATGTCGACCGCAGCTACACCTTC
.	TRBD2	TRBV11-2	TRBJ2-7	CASSQEGLAGEGTYEQYF	TGTGCCAGCAGCCAAGAAGGACTAGCGGGAGAAGGAACCTACGAGCAGTACTTC
.	.	TRBV29-1	TRBJ1-1	CSAEDGRNTEAFF	TGCAGCGCCGAGGACGGCAGAAACACTGAAGCTTTCTTT
.	.	TRBV25-1	TRBJ2-7	CATGFSYEQYF	TGTGCCACCGGGTTCTCCTACGAGCAGTACTTC
.	TRBD1	TRBV4-1	TRBJ1-1	CASSHLDRVEAFF	TGCGCCAGCAGCCATCTAGACAGGGTTGAAGCTTTCTTT
.	.	TRBV30	TRBJ1-3	CAWSSGFSGDTIYF	TGTGCCTGGAGTTCAGGCTTCTCTGGAGACACCATATATTTT
.	.	TRBV5-1	TRBJ2-2	CASTDSYTGELFF	TGCGCCAGCACGGACTCCTACACCGGGGAGCTGTTTTTT
once	TRBD2	TRBV11-2	TRBJ2-2	CASSDPSGPNTGELFF	TGTGCCAGCAGCGACCCTAGCGGTCCTAACACCGGGGAGCTGTTTTTT
.	.	TRBV13	TRBJ2-7	CASSEGQHEQYF	TGTGCCAGCAGTGAAGGACAGCACGAGCAGTACTTC
.	TRBD2	TRBV28	TRBJ2-7	CASRALAGAYEQYF	TGTGCCAGCAGGGCCTTAGCGGGGGCCTACGAGCAGTACTTC
once	.	TRBV4-1	TRBJ1-3	CASSHIPGTGNTIYF	TGCGCCAGCAGCCATATTCCCGGGACTGGAAACACCATATATTTT
.	.	TRBV27	TRBJ2-7	CATPSYEQYF	TGTGCCACCCCTTCCTACGAGCAGTACTTC
.	.	TRBV5-4	TRBJ2-5	CASSLGPGIAETQYF	TGTGCCAGCAGCTTGGGCCCGGGGATTGCGGAGACCCAGTACTTC
.	.	TRBV6-5	TRBJ2-3	CASSSSPGLFTDTQYF	TGTGCCAGCAGTTCATCACCGGGACTGTTCACAGATACGCAGTATTTT
.	TRBD1	TRBV5-1	TRBJ1-1	CASSLFPASDRGPEAFF	TGCGCCAGCAGCTTGTTTCCTGCTTCGGACAGGGGCCCTGAAGCTTTCTTT
.	TRBD1	TRBV9	TRBJ1-1	CASSAGGTGLAFF	TGTGCCAGCAGCGCAGGGGGAACAGGATTGGCTTTCTTT
.	TRBD2	TRBV2	TRBJ2-3	CASTSGGPDTQYF	TGTGCCAGCACATCGGGAGGTCCAGATACGCAGTATTTT
.	.	TRBV30	TRBJ2-5	CACQPQGNQETQYF	TGTGCCTGCCAGCCGCAGGGGAACCAAGAGACCCAGTACTTC
.	.	TRBV28	TRBJ2-7	CASLKDDYEQYF	TGTGCCAGCTTAAAAGATGACTACGAGCAGTACTTC
.	.	TRBV19	TRBJ1-1	CASKSQGITEAFF	TGTGCCAGTAAATCCCAGGGGATCACTGAAGCTTTCTTT
.	.	TRBV7-9	TRBJ2-7	CASSLVASSYEQYF	TGTGCCAGCAGCTTAGTTGCGAGTTCCTACGAGCAGTACTTC
once	.	TRBV4-1	TRBJ1-2	CASSHQGVNTF	TGCGCCAGCAGCCACCAGGGTGTCAACACCTTC
.	TRBD1	TRBV6-5	TRBJ1-4	CASSYSQQGGEKLFF	TGTGCCAGCAGTTACTCACAACAGGGGGGAGAAAAACTGTTTTTT
.	TRBD2	TRBV10-2	TRBJ2-3	CASQGWREGRDTQYF	TGCGCCAGCCAAGGGTGGCGGGAGGGCCGGGATACGCAGTATTTT
.	.	TRBV19	TRBJ2-1	CASSIWGSYNEQFF	TGTGCCAGTAGTATCTGGGGGTCCTACAATGAGCAGTTCTTC
.	.	TRBV19	TRBJ1-1	CASSIMQVGEAFF	TGTGCCAGTAGTATAATGCAAGTGGGTGAAGCTTTCTTT
.	.	TRBV27	TRBJ2-3	CASTSYSGDTDTQYF	TGTGCCAGCACCTCATATTCGGGGGACACAGATACGCAGTATTTT
.	TRBD1	TRBV10-1	TRBJ2-3	CASSGDRGTDTQYF	TGCGCCAGCAGTGGAGACAGGGGGACCGATACGCAGTATTTT
.	.	TRBV27	TRBJ2-7	CASSTHKVTGAQQYF	TGTGCCAGCTCCACCCATAAGGTGACTGGGGCCCAGCAGTACTTC
.	.	TRBV21-1	TRBJ1-1	CASSDLRQGNTEAFF	TGTGCCAGCAGCGACTTACGACAGGGAAACACTGAAGCTTTCTTT
.	TRBD2	TRBV2	TRBJ2-2	CASSLRGEVRDTGELFF	TGTGCCAGCAGCCTCCGGGGGGAAGTACGGGACACCGGGGAGCTGTTTTTT
.	.	TRBV7-9	TRBJ1-5	CASSGGNAGSNQPQHF	TGTGCCAGCAGCGGGGGTAATGCGGGGAGCAATCAGCCCCAGCATTTT
.	.	TRBV6-6	TRBJ1-1	CATRENTEAFF	TGTGCCACCCGGGAGAACACTGAAGCTTTCTTT
.	TRBD1	TRBV27	TRBJ2-2	CASSLSPRGRNTGELFF	TGTGCCAGCAGTTTATCCCCCAGGGGGCGTAACACCGGGGAGCTGTTTTTT
.	.	TRBV6-4	TRBJ1-5	CASSDRDLMEGYQPQHF	TGTGCCAGCAGTGACCGGGACTTGATGGAGGGCTATCAGCCCCAGCATTTT
few	TRBD1	TRBV2	TRBJ1-2	CASRGTGYGYTF	TGTGCCAGCAGGGGGACAGGGTATGGCTACACCTTC
.	TRBD1	TRBV19	TRBJ2-7	CASSPGQGSWYEQYF	TGTGCCAGTAGTCCGGGACAGGGTAGCTGGTACGAGCAGTACTTC
.	.	TRBV23-1	TRBJ2-7	CASSHGGTDSYEQYF	TGCGCCAGCAGTCATGGGGGGACAGACTCCTACGAGCAGTACTTC
.	.	TRBV11-1	TRBJ1-2	CASSLDIGYGYTF	TGTGCCAGCAGCTTAGATATAGGCTATGGCTACACCTTC
.	.	TRBV21-1	TRBJ1-2	CASSKEKVPGTF	TGTGCCAGCAGCAAAGAGAAGGTCCCCGGCACCTTC
.	TRBD1	TRBV29-1	TRBJ2-7	CSVTGGPSGEQYF	TGCAGCGTGACAGGGGGCCCTAGTGGCGAGCAGTACTTC
.	.	TRBV2	TRBJ2-2	CASSDPANTGELFF	TGTGCCAGCAGTGATCCCGCGAACACCGGGGAGCTGTTTTTT
.	TRBD1	TRBV7-9	TRBJ1-2	CASSTGNNYGYTF	TGTGCCAGTTCGACAGGGAATAACTATGGCTACACCTTC
.	.	TRBV29-1	TRBJ2-2	CSVEGWDTGELFF	TGCAGCGTTGAAGGGTGGGACACCGGGGAGCTGTTTTTT
once	TRBD1	TRBV4-2	TRBJ1-4	CASSPGDRVYNEKLFF	TGTGCCAGCAGCCCCGGGGACAGGGTATATAATGAAAAACTGTTTTTT
.	TRBD2	TRBV4-1	TRBJ2-7	CASSQDATSGVSYEQYF	TGCGCCAGCAGCCAAGATGCGACTAGCGGGGTCTCCTACGAGCAGTACTTC
.	.	TRBV6-5	TRBJ2-2	CASSFARSAGELFF	TGTGCCAGCAGTTTCGCGAGGTCGGCCGGGGAGCTGTTTTTT
.	.	TRBV28	TRBJ2-7	CASSILQGREQYF	TGTGCCAGCAGCATATTACAGGGGAGGGAGCAGTACTTC
.	TRBD1	TRBV28	TRBJ2-7	CATLAQGAYEQYF	TGTGCCACCCTCGCCCAGGGGGCCTACGAGCAGTACTTC